The clone carrying this T cell receptor (beta chain) has just a few counts. What it binds is unknown. One entry per CDR3 protein results from TCRdb running MiXCR on the reads. The sample yields under 800,000 distinct CDR3 sequences, around 24% seen once. The source of the sample is a study of T cell repertoires in cytomegalovirus infection. Study details: Both CMV infection and a matching HLA type were indicated by public TCR beta signatures.

Study conclusions and caveats: Summed public TCR beta family frequency identified CMV carriers bearing the relevant HLA. Within the response measured ex vivo, HLA-C-restricted CMV-specific TCR beta clonotypes were dominant.

The receptor's source is a human donor in good health (CMV status not recorded). Some clones in this sample may be carry-over from other donors' samples. Sequencing used CD8+ T cells from PBMCs.

The CDR3: CASSQSTSAGETQYF. The CDR3 coding sequence is TGCGCCAGCAGCCAAAGTACGTCGGCAGGGGAGACCCAGTACTTC. The chain joins TRBV4-1 to TRBJ2-5; a weak D match, TRBD1 (5 bases). Per the germline V gene, CDR1 is MGHRA and CDR2 is YSYEKL. Trimming shortened V by 2 bases and J by 5 bases, and 15 bases separated the two germline ends. The CDR3 totals 15 residues.